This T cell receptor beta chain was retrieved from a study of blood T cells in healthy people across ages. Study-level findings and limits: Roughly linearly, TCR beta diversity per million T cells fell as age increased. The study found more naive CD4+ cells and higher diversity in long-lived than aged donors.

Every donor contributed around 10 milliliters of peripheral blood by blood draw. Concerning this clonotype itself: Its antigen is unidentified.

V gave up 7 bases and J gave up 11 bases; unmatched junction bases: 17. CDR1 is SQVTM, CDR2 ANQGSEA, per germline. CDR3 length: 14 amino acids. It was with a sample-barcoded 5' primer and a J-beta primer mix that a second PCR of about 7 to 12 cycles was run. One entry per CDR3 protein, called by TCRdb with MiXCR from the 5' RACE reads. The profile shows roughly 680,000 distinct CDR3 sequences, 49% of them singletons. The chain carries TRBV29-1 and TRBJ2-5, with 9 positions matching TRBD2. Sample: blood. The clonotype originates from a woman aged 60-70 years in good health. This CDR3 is CSAGDSGGYNEQYF. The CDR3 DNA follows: TGCAGCGCCGGAGATAGCGGGGGCTACAATGAGCAGTACTTC.